This T cell receptor beta chain was documented in a study of beta chain features in type 1 diabetes. What was sequenced were expressed TCRB transcripts, since all of the isolated RNA had been reverse transcribed. Repertoires were generated with immunoSEQ multiplex PCR, while TCRdb's copy carries only in-frame clones and drops some. In the table there are hundreds of thousands of clones, roughly an eighth of which are singletons. The V gene lost 0 bases and the J gene lost 5 bases, with 14 bases spanning the gap. Germline V gene lookup returns CDR1 SGHRS and CDR2 YFSETQ. The CDR3 runs to 15 residues. The rearrangement joins TRBV5-1 to TRBJ1-1; D not certain. The sequenced sample was naive CD4+ T cells from blood. This sequence originates from a young man in good health. The CDR3 DNA reads as TGCGCCAGCAGCTTGGCCGTCTTCCCCCGTACTGAAGCTTTCTTT. Translated: CASSLAVFPRTEAFF.